This T cell receptor (beta chain) originates from a study of T cell repertoires in cytomegalovirus infection. The overall study: Public TCR beta signatures indicated both CMV infection and matching HLA type. Study results and caveats: Cumulative frequency (of public TCR beta family members) identified carriers of CMV plus the relevant HLA. Clonotypes of TCR beta that were HLA-C-restricted and CMV-specific dominated the ex vivo response.

Note on this clonotype: Its cognate antigen is unknown.

The V gene's germline CDR1 is SGHVS and CDR2 FQNEAQ. J gave up 1 base and V 5 bases, and 8 bases lay outside the gene matches. The CDR3 extends over 15 amino acids. MiXCR was run by TCRdb on the reads, yielding one entry per CDR3 protein. Here the sample spans 40,000 to 60,000 distinct CDR3 sequences, around 23% being singletons. V and J are TRBV7-8 and TRBJ2-7; TRBD2 matches at 7 bases. The sequence was collected from a human donor in good health (CMV status not recorded). Some clones in this sample may be carry-over from other donors' samples. Source: CD8+ T cells from cultured PBMCs, taken from culture after CMV antigen stimulation. The CDR3 DNA reads as TGTGCCAGCAGCCCCAGGCGCGGGGGATCCTACGAGCAGTACTTC. It yields the protein CASSPRRGGSYEQYF. Drawing the rest from reference TRBV7-8 and TRBJ2-7, the complete variable domain is GAGVSQSPRYKVAKRGQDVALRCDPISGHVSLFWYQQALGQGPEFLTYFQNEAQLDKSGLPSDRFFAERPEGSVSTLKIQRTQQEDSAVYLCASSPRRGGSYEQYFGPGTRLTVT.